This TCR beta chain was profiled in a study of shared clonotypes between healthy human individuals. Profiling relied on immunoSEQ multiplex PCR, and the TCRdb table lists in-frame clones only, not all of them. The sample includes about 1,800,000 clones, over 85% of them seen just once. The germline gives CDR1 SGHAT, CDR2 FQNNGV. The junction had 13 bases not matched to a gene; V was cut back by 0 bases and J by 2 bases. The CDR3 extends over 19 amino acids. The naive CD8 subset, CD45RO-negative cells positively selected for CCR7, excluded terminally differentiated effector memory CD45RA+ cells. The V and J genes are TRBV11-2 and TRBJ1-1; TRBD1 aligns across 9 bases. This clonotype originated in a man aged 18 to 29 in good health. Sequencing was done on a sample of naive CD8+ T cells sorted from blood. CDR3 coding DNA: TGTGCCAGCAGCTTAGATAGCTTTAGCGAGGGACAGGGTAACACTGAAGCTTTCTTT. Protein: CASSLDSFSEGQGNTEAFF.